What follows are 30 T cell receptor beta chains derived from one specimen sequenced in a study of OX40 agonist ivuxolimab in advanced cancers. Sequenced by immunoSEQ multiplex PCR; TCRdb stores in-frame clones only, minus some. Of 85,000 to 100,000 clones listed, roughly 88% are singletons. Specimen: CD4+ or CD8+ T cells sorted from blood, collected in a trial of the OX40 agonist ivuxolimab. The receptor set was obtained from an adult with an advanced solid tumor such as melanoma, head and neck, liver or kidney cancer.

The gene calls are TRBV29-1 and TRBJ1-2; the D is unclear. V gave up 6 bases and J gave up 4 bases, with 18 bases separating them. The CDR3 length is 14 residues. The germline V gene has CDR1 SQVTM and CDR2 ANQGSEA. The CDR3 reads CSVSYPRVSYGYTF. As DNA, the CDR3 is TGCAGCGTCAGTTACCCGAGGGTTAGCTATGGCTACACCTTC.

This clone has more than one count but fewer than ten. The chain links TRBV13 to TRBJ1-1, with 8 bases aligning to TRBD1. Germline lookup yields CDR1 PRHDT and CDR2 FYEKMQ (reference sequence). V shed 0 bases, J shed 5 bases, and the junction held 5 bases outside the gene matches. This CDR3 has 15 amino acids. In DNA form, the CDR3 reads TGTGCCAGCAGCTTAGGACAGGGGGGGATAACTGAAGCTTTCTTT. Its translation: CASSLGQGGITEAFF.

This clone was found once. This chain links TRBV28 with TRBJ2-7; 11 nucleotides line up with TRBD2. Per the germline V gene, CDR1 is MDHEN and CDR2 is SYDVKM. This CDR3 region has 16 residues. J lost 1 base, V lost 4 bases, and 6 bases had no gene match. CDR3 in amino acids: CASSSGGLADSYEQYF. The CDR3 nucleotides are TGTGCCAGCAGTTCCGGGGGACTAGCGGATTCCTACGAGCAGTACTTC.

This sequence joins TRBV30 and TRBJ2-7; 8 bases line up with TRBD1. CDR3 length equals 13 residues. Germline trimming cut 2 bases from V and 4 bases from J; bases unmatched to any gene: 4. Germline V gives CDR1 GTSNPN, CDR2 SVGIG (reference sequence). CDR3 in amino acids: CAWSTDREYEQYF. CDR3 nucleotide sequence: TGTGCCTGGAGTACGGACAGGGAGTACGAGCAGTACTTC.

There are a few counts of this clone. The CDR3 here is CASSLGTDWTLNQETQYF. The CDR3 coding sequence is TGCGCCAGCAGCTTGGGGACAGACTGGACTCTAAACCAAGAGACCCAGTACTTC. V and J are TRBV5-1 and TRBJ2-5; the D gene is possibly TRBD1 (6 bases). From germline, CDR1 is SGHRS and CDR2 YFSETQ. Trimming took off 0 bases at V and 0 bases at J, with 18 bases between the two ends. The CDR3 runs to 18 residues.

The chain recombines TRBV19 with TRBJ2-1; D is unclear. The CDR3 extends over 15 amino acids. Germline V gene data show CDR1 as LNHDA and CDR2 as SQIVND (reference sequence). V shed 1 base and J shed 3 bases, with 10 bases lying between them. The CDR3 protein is CASSIVASDYNEQFF. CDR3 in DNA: TGTGCCAGTAGTATAGTGGCATCCGACTACAATGAGCAGTTCTTC.

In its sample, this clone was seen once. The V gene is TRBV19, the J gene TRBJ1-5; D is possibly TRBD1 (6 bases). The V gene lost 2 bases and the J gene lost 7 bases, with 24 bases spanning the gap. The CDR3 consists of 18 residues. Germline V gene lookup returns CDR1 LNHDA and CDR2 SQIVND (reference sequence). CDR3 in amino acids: CASSIRGGGSEARQPQHF. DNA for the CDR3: TGTGCCAGTAGTATAAGGGGAGGGGGAAGTGAGGCTAGGCAGCCCCAGCATTTT.

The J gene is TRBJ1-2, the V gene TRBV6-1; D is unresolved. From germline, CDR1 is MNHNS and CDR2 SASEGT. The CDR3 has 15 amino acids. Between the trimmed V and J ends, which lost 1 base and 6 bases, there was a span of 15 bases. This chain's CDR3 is CASSEDRDYKNGYTF. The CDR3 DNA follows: TGTGCCAGCAGTGAAGACCGCGACTATAAGAATGGCTACACCTTC.

The CDR3 here is CASSQIWTGGNEQFF. The CDR3 nucleotides read TGCGCCAGCAGCCAAATATGGACAGGGGGAAATGAGCAGTTCTTC. V and J are TRBV4-3 and TRBJ2-1, with 10 positions matching TRBD1. Germline V gene lookup returns CDR1 LGHNA and CDR2 YSLEER. The CDR3 extends over 15 amino acids. Trimming removed 2 bases from V and 7 bases from J; junction bases left unmatched: 5.

CDR3 bases: TGCGCCAGCAGCTTGGCACGGGCCTCAGATACGCAGTATTTT. It translates to CASSLARASDTQYF. This sequence joins TRBV5-1 and TRBJ2-3; D is uncertain. The germline V gene has CDR1 SGHRS and CDR2 YFSETQ. Trimming removed 0 bases from V and 4 bases from J, with 9 bases in between. The CDR3 totals 14 residues.

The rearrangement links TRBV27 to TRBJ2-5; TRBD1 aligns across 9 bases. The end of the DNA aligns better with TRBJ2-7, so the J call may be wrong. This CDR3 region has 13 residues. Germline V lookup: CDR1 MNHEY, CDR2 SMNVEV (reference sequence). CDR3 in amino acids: CATAGQGGYEQYF. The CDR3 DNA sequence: TGTGCCACAGCGGGACAGGGCGGGTACGAGCAGTACTTC.

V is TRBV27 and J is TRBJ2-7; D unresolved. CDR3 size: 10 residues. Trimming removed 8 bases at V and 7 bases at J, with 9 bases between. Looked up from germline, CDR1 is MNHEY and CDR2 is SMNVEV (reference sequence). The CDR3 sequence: CASDDREQYF. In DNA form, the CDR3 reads TGTGCCAGCGATGATCGGGAGCAGTACTTC.

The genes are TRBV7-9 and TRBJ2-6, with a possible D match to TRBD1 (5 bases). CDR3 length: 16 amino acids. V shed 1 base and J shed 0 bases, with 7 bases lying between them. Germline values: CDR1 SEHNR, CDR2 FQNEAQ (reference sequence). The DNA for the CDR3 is TGTGCCAGCAGCTTAGGACAGAGCTCTGGGGCCAACGTCCTGACTTTC. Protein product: CASSLGQSSGANVLTF.

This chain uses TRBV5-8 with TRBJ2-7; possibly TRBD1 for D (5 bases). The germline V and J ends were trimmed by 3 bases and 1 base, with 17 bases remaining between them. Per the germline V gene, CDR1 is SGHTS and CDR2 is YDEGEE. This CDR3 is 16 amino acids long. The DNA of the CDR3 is TGTGCCAGCAGCTCTGGATACTGGACACCTTCCTACGAGCAGTACTTC. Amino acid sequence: CASSSGYWTPSYEQYF.

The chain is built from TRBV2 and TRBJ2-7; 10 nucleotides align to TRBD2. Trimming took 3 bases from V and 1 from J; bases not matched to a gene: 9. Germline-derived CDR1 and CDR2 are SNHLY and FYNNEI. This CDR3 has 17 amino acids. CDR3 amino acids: CASSDAGLAGGSYEQYF. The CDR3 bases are TGTGCCAGCAGTGATGCCGGATTAGCGGGAGGATCCTACGAGCAGTACTTC.

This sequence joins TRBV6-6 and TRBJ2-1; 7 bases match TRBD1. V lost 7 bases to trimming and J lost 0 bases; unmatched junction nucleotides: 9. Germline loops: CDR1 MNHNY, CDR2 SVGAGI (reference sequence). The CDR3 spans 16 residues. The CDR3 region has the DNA TGTGCCAGCACTAAGGACAGGCCAACCTCCTACAATGAGCAGTTCTTC. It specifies CASTKDRPTSYNEQFF.

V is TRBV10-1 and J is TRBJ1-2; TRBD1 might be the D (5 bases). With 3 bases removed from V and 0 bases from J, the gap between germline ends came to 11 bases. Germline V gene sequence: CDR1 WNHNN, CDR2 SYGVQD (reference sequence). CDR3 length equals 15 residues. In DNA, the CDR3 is TGCGCCAGCAGTGAAAAGGGGCAAGCTAACTATGGCTACACCTTC. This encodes CASSEKGQANYGYTF.

The CDR3 spells CASSERLAGEETQYF. The CDR3 DNA reads as TGTGCCAGCAGTGAACGACTAGCGGGGGAAGAGACCCAGTACTTC. The chain carries TRBV25-1 and TRBJ2-5, with 12 nucleotides matching TRBD2. Trimming removed 2 bases from V and 3 bases from J; junction bases left unmatched: 1. The V gene's germline CDR1 is MGHDK and CDR2 SYGVNS. This CDR3 contains 15 residues.

CDR3: CASGGAGGLGYTDTQYF. CDR3 nucleotide sequence: TGTGCCAGCGGCGGTGCGGGAGGTTTGGGATACACAGATACGCAGTATTTT. This chain joins TRBV2 and TRBJ2-3; 8 bases are a match to TRBD2. With 8 bases clipped from V and 2 bases from J, the junction kept 15 bases outside the gene matches. This CDR3 is 17 amino acids long. Germline CDR1 is SNHLY and CDR2 is FYNNEI.

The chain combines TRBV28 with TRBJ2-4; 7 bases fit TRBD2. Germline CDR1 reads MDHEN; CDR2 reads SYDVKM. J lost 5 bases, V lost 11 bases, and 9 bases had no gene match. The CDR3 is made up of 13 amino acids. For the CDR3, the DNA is TGTGCCGTCAGAGGGGAGGGAGAAAACATTCAGTACTTC. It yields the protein CAVRGEGENIQYF.

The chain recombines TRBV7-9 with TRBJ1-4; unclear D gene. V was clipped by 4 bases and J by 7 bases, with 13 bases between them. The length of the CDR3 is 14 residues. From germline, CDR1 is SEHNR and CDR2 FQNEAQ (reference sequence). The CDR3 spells CASSYEGWGEKLFF. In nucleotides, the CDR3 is TGTGCCAGCAGCTATGAGGGCTGGGGTGAAAAACTGTTTTTT.

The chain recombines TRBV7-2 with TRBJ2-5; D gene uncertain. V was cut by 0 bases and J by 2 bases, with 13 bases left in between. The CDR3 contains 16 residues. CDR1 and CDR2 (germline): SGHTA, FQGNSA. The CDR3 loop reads CASSLALIASQETQYF. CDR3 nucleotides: TGTGCCAGCAGCTTAGCGCTTATAGCCTCACAAGAGACCCAGTACTTC.

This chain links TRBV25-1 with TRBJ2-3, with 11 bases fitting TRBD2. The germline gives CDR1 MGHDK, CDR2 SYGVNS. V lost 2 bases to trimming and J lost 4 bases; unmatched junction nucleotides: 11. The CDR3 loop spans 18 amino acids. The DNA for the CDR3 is TGTGCCAGCAGTGAACTAGCGGGAGGACCAATGGGCGCAGATACGCAGTATTTT. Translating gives CASSELAGGPMGADTQYF.

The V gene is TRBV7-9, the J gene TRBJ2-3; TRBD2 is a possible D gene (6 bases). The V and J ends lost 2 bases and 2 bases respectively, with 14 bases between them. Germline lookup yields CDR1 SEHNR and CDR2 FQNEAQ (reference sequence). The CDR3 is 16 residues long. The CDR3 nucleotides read TGTGCCAGCAGCTTATATTGGGGGGAATTCACAGATACGCAGTATTTT. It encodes CASSLYWGEFTDTQYF.

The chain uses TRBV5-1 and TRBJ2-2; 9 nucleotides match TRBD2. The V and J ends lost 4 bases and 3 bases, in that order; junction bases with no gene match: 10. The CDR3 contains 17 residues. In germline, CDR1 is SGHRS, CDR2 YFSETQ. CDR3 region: CASSQISGSGDTGELFF. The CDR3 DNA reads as TGCGCCAGCAGCCAAATTAGCGGGAGCGGGGACACCGGGGAGCTGTTTTTT.

The CDR3 sequence: CAIRGESGGSTDTQYF. The CDR3 nucleotides read TGTGCCATCAGGGGAGAAAGCGGGGGGTCCACAGATACGCAGTATTTT. The chain joins TRBV10-3 to TRBJ2-3; 9 nucleotides agree with TRBD2. The CDR3 consists of 16 residues. CDR1 and CDR2 (germline): ENHRY, SYGVKD. The trim removed 6 bases at V and 2 bases at J, leaving 9 bases unmatched.

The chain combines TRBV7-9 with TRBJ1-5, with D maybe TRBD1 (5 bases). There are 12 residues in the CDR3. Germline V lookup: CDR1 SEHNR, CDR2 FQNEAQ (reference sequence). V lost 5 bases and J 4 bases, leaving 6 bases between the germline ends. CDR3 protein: CASSAGNQPQHF. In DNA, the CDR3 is TGTGCCAGCAGCGCAGGGAATCAGCCCCAGCATTTT.

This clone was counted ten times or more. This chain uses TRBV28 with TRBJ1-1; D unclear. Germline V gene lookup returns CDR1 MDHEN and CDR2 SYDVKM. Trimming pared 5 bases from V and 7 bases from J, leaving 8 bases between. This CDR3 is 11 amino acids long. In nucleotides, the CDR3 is TGTGCCAGCAGTCCATTATATGAAGCTTTCTTT. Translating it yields CASSPLYEAFF.

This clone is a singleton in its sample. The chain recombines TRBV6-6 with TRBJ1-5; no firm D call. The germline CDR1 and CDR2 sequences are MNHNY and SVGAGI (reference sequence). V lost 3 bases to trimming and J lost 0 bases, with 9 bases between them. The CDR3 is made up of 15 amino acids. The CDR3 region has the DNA TGTGCCAGCAGTTATGGAGGGCTTAGCAATCAGCCCCAGCATTTT. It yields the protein CASSYGGLSNQPQHF.

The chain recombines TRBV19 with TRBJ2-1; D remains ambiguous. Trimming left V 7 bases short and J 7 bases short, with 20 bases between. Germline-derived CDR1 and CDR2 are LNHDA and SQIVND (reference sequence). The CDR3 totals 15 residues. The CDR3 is CASTSYYTLKNEQFF. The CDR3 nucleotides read TGTGCCAGTACCTCCTACTATACCTTAAAGAATGAGCAGTTCTTC.